This T cell receptor beta chain was obtained from a study of CD8+CD57+ T cells in acquired aplastic anemia. Findings of the study overall: Patients and controls were not found to differ significantly in CD8+ Simpson's diversity.

This clonotype was observed once. The antigen remains unidentified. This CDR3 spans 15 amino acids. The ends lost 1 base at V and 6 bases at J; junction bases unmatched: 2. Germline assignment: CDR1 SGHTA and CDR2 FQGNSA. Patients chosen for sequencing had shown CD8+CD57+ cell expansion by flow cytometry. All patients had severe acquired aplastic anemia. By the time of blood sampling, patients had still received no therapy. Profiling that covered TCR beta VDJ and CDR3 relied on genomic DNA as its template. TCRdb processed the reads anew with MiXCR; each CDR3 protein has one entry. This table has approximately 250,000 distinct CDR3 sequences, approximately 86% appearing once.

Sequencing was performed on sorted CD4+, CD8+, or CD8+CD57+ T cells (not recorded which) from PBMCs. The rearrangement links TRBV7-2 to TRBJ2-2; 10 bases are shared with TRBD1. The receptor comes from a human donor with aplastic anemia. CDR3 sequence: CASSLDGTGAGELFF. For the CDR3, the DNA is TGTGCCAGCAGCTTAGATGGGACAGGGGCCGGGGAGCTGTTTTTT. Full variable domain (missing parts from reference TRBV7-2 and TRBJ2-2): GAGVSQSPSNKVTEKGKDVELRCDPISGHTALYWYRQSLGQGLEFLIYFQGNSAPDKSGLPSDRFSAERTGGSVSTLTIQRTQQEDSAVYLCASSLDGTGAGELFFGEGSRLTVL.